This T cell receptor beta chain derives from a study of blood T cell repertoires in COVID-19. About the study: The United States, Italy and Spain supplied acute and convalescent COVID-19 samples. PBMCs, B-cell-depleted T cells, or T cells provided the cDNA or gDNA that made up the material.

Original processing notes: Using reference gene primer amplification, nucleated cell counts were estimated. The protocol was immunoSEQ multiplex PCR, while the TCRdb copy is restricted to in-frame clones and leaves out a portion. For V, J and clone size, that table is used; D and trimming come from the DNA. The repertoire includes tens of thousands of clones, roughly 80% of them detected once, and around 10% sits in the top ten. CDR3 size: 13 residues. The V gene lost 4 bases and the J gene lost 2 bases, with 9 bases spanning the gap. The germline gives CDR1 MGHRA, CDR2 YSYEKL. Sequenced: peripheral blood. The V call is TRBV4-1, the J call TRBJ2-7; TRBD1 might be the D (6 bases). The clonotype comes from a woman aged 70-85 years with acute or convalescent COVID-19. CDR3 in amino acids: CASSLYRAYEQYF. DNA of the CDR3: TGCGCCAGCAGCCTATACAGGGCCTACGAGCAGTACTTC.